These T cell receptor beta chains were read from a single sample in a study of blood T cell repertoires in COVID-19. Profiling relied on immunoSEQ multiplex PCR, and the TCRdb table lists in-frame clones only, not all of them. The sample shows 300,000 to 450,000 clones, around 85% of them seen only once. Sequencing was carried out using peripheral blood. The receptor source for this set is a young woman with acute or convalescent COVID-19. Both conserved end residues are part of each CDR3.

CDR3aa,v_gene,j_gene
CASSKNGDPYSSYNEQFF,TRBV21-1,TRBJ2-1
CASSANYGYTF,TRBV2,TRBJ1-2
CAISGVRTGDNQPQHF,TRBV10-3,TRBJ1-5
CASSPMDVGKNTEAFF,TRBV5-8,TRBJ1-1
CASSPRNQETQYF,TRBV27,TRBJ2-5
CASSARGDPNTEAFF,TRBV9,TRBJ1-1
CASRKGPTGNADTQYF,TRBV3-1/TRBV3-2,TRBJ2-3
CASNGFGLTGALSGNTIYF,TRBV19,TRBJ1-3
CASSAGATQRGNEQFF,TRBV18,TRBJ2-1
CASSLKIGVEEQFF,TRBV3-1/TRBV3-2,TRBJ2-1
CASSSRQGAAGELFF,TRBV7-3,TRBJ2-2
CASSEQGIHGYTF,TRBV19,TRBJ1-2
CASGAGGISYEQYF,TRBV2,TRBJ2-7
CASSELALSGNTIYF,TRBV6-1,TRBJ1-3
CASSVRQGINSPLHF,TRBV13,TRBJ1-6
CASSFREQGANYGYTF,TRBV5-6,TRBJ1-2
CASSPLGTGATGGYTF,TRBV18,TRBJ1-2
CASSQDPSGGLPDTQYF,TRBV4-2,TRBJ2-3
CASSPGLASPNADTQYF,TRBV7-3,TRBJ2-3
CAISEGGTLYEQYF,TRBV10-3,TRBJ2-7
CATSAVGNQPQHF,TRBV6-5,TRBJ1-5
CASSQDTATGSEKLFF,TRBV4-1,TRBJ1-4
CASSVTSGSYEQYF,TRBV9,TRBJ2-7
CASSQDYNYEQYF,TRBV4-1,TRBJ2-7
CASSGLAEETQYF,TRBV5-4,TRBJ2-5
CASSRTGVDNEKLFF,TRBV5-1,TRBJ1-4
CASSYTGNNEQFF,TRBV12-3/TRBV12-4,TRBJ2-1
CASSIDRVGAGSYTF,TRBV19,TRBJ1-2
CASSEHLYNEQFF,TRBV6-4,TRBJ2-1
CASSQDRGGGAPDTQYF,TRBV4-1,TRBJ2-3
CASSYLGVMNSPLHF,TRBV6-5,TRBJ1-6
CASSLGRAEKLFF,TRBV5-1,TRBJ1-4
CASSLGPGQNYGYTF,TRBV7-2,TRBJ1-2
CASSSTSGKGNEQFF,TRBV7-3,TRBJ2-1
CASSQIRGNTEAFF,TRBV5-4,TRBJ1-1
CASSVGGQGYYGYTF,TRBV9,TRBJ1-2
CASRPAGGFSYGYTF,TRBV3-1/TRBV3-2,TRBJ1-2
CASTPTSGVSYNEQFF,TRBV27,TRBJ2-1
CASSERDRGLQAQHF,TRBV2,TRBJ1-5
CASSIARGGEGGNTIYF,TRBV19,TRBJ1-3
CASSLSGGPPNEQYF,TRBV27,TRBJ2-7
CAISEWLWRFVSEQYF,TRBV10-3,TRBJ2-7
CASSPTGGGQPQHF,TRBV19,TRBJ1-5
CASSQPKGTGGNEQFF,TRBV3-1/TRBV3-2,TRBJ2-1
CASRILAGGPDTGELFF,TRBV27,TRBJ2-2